One sample yielded the 23 T cell receptor beta chains listed below, sequenced in a study of shared clonotypes between healthy human individuals. Assay used: immunoSEQ multiplex PCR; TCRdb lists only in-frame clones, some missing. The sample lists some 530,000 clones, 81% occurring once. Sequencing was performed on PBMCs. The origin of the receptors is a woman in her thirties or forties in good health. Some clones in this sample may be carry-over from other donors' samples.

In the case of this clone: This sample also contains other DNA sequences that code for the same CDR3. This chain connects TRBV27 to TRBJ2-6; unclear D gene. Deletions cut 2 bases from V and 0 bases from J, with 2 bases between. Germline V gene data show CDR1 as MNHEY and CDR2 as SMNVEV (reference sequence). The CDR3 contains 14 residues. The CDR3 coding sequence is TGTGCCAGCAGTTTAATCTCTGGGGCCAACGTCCTGACTTTC. Translated, it gives CASSLISGANVLTF. Together with reference TRBV27 and TRBJ2-6, the CDR3 gives the full variable domain: EAQVTQNPRYLITVTGKKLTVTCSQNMNHEYMSWYRQDPGLGLRQIYYSMNVEVTDKGDVPEGYKVSRKEKRNFPLILESPSPNQTSLYFCASSLISGANVLTFGAGSRLTVL.

Of note for this clone: Distinct nucleotide sequences in the sample also encode this CDR3. V gene TRBV7-2 combines with J gene TRBJ1-1, with no clear D. V was trimmed by 2 bases and J by 2 bases, leaving 3 bases between them. The CDR3 has 12 residues. CDR1 is SGHTA and CDR2 is FQGNSA in the germline V gene. The CDR3 nucleotides are TGTGCCAGCAGCTTACAAAACACTGAAGCTTTCTTT. It is translated as CASSLQNTEAFF. Full variable domain (rest looked up from reference TRBV7-2 and TRBJ1-1): GAGVSQSPSNKVTEKGKDVELRCDPISGHTALYWYRQSLGQGLEFLIYFQGNSAPDKSGLPSDRFSAERTGGSVSTLTIQRTQQEDSAVYLCASSLQNTEAFFGQGTRLTVV.

The chain uses TRBV7-8 and TRBJ2-1; 7 bases are shared with TRBD2. This CDR3 is 14 amino acids long. V shed 5 bases and J 7 bases; nucleotides not matched to a gene: 8. In germline, CDR1 is SGHVS, CDR2 FQNEAQ. The CDR3 region is CASSGRREGNEQFF. The CDR3 DNA follows: TGTGCCAGCAGCGGGCGCAGGGAGGGGAATGAGCAGTTCTTC. Combining the CDR3 with reference TRBV7-8 and TRBJ2-1 gives the whole variable domain GAGVSQSPRYKVAKRGQDVALRCDPISGHVSLFWYQQALGQGPEFLTYFQNEAQLDKSGLPSDRFFAERPEGSVSTLKIQRTQQEDSAVYLCASSGRREGNEQFFGPGTRLTVL.

The chain links TRBV2 to TRBJ1-4; 7 nucleotides match TRBD1. The CDR3 totals 15 residues. With V trimmed by 6 bases and J by 3 bases, 7 bases remained unmatched. Looked up from germline, CDR1 is SNHLY and CDR2 is FYNNEI. CDR3 DNA: TGTGCCAGCAGGAGTTGGGACAGCTCTAATGAAAAACTGTTTTTT. Protein: CASRSWDSSNEKLFF. The whole variable domain, filled in from reference TRBV2 and TRBJ1-4, reads EPEVTQTPSHQVTQMGQEVILRCVPISNHLYFYWYRQILGQKVEFLVSFYNNEISEKSEIFDDQFSVERPDGSNFTLKIRSTKLEDSAMYFCASRSWDSSNEKLFFGSGTQLSVL.

This clone was seen just once. CDR3 loop: CASSSPEGWSNEQFF. The CDR3 region has the DNA TGTGCCAGCAGTTCCCCCGAAGGGTGGAGCAATGAGCAGTTCTTC. V usage is TRBV28 and J usage is TRBJ2-1; D remains unclear. Trimming took 4 bases from V and 6 from J, leaving 16 bases between them. The CDR3 length is 15 residues. Germline V gene sequence: CDR1 MDHEN, CDR2 SYDVKM.

The chain links TRBV9 to TRBJ2-1; D is perhaps TRBD2 (6 bases). V gave up 0 bases and J gave up 8 bases, with 15 bases separating them. The CDR3 runs to 15 residues. Germline CDR1 reads SGDLS; CDR2 reads YYNGEE. The CDR3 loop is CASSVAGGNNDEQFF. In DNA, the CDR3 is TGTGCCAGCAGCGTAGCGGGCGGGAATAACGATGAGCAGTTCTTC. The complete variable domain, with remaining parts taken from reference TRBV9 and TRBJ2-1, reads DSGVTQTPKHLITATGQRVTLRCSPRSGDLSVYWYQQSLDQGLQFLIQYYNGEERAKGNILERFSAQQFPDLHSELNLSSLELGDSALYFCASSVAGGNNDEQFFGPGTRLTVL.

The genes are TRBV5-1 and TRBJ2-1, with 8 nucleotides matching TRBD1. Germline V CDR1 and CDR2: SGHRS, YFSETQ. The length of the CDR3 is 14 residues. Trimming took 4 bases from V and 8 from J; bases not matched to a gene: 8. This chain's CDR3 is CASSLRTGSDEQFF. DNA for the CDR3: TGCGCCAGCAGCCTGAGGACAGGGAGCGATGAGCAGTTCTTC.

The chain combines TRBV7-7 with TRBJ2-1; D not certain. The length of the CDR3 is 13 residues. Trimming cost V 5 bases and J 3 bases, with 8 bases left between them. CDR1 SSHAT and CDR2 FNYEAQ come from the germline V gene (reference sequence). CDR3 in DNA: TGTGCCAGCAGCCCGGGCGTCTACAATGAGCAGTTCTTC. Amino acid sequence: CASSPGVYNEQFF.

This clone appeared once. The CDR3 loop is CASSQPDNSGNTIYF. Here the CDR3 DNA reads TGCGCCAGCAGTCAACCAGACAACTCTGGAAACACCATATATTTT. The gene calls are TRBV23-1 and TRBJ1-3, with D uncertain. TRBV23-1 has ORF status, its function being uncertain. V was clipped by 2 bases and J by 0 bases, with 8 bases between them. The CDR3 has 15 residues.

The sample holds a few counts of this clone. This sequence joins TRBV7-6 and TRBJ2-2, with a weak D call TRBD2 (6 bases). V was shortened by 6 bases and J by 5 bases, with 13 bases between the two germline ends. Germline V lookup: CDR1 SGHVS, CDR2 FNYEAQ. The CDR3 is made up of 14 amino acids. CDR3 amino acids: CASRRGGRTGELFF. CDR3 nucleotide sequence: TGTGCCAGCAGACGTGGAGGGAGGACCGGGGAGCTGTTTTTT.

The chain couples TRBV5-4 to TRBJ2-2, with 7 bases identical to TRBD2. Germline trimming cut 4 bases from V and 0 bases from J; bases unmatched to any gene: 6. The CDR3 sequence is 16 residues long. The germline CDR1 and CDR2 sequences are SGHNT and YYREEE (reference sequence). The CDR3 DNA sequence: TGTGCCAGCAGCACAACTAGCGACCCGAACACCGGGGAGCTGTTTTTT. Translating gives CASSTTSDPNTGELFF.

Concerning this clone itself: A far larger clone is only one base removed, so a read error is likely. Distinct nucleotide sequences in the sample also encode this CDR3. The rearrangement joins TRBV4-2 to TRBJ1-5; TRBD1 is a possible D gene (6 bases). Germline-derived CDR1 and CDR2 are LGHNA and YNFKEQ. CDR3 size: 15 residues. The CDR3, as DNA: TGTGCCAGCAGCCAAGATGCGGGGGGGCATCAGCCCCAACATTTT. This translates into CASSQDAGGHQPQHF.

This sequence joins TRBV5-1 and TRBJ2-7; 7 nucleotides line up with TRBD2. This CDR3 region has 14 residues. Germline loops: CDR1 SGHRS, CDR2 YFSETQ. Trimming at V came to 0 bases and at J to 2 bases, leaving 2 bases not matched to a gene. The CDR3 loop is CASSLALATYEQYF. The CDR3 nucleotides are TGCGCCAGCAGCTTGGCACTAGCGACCTACGAGCAGTACTTC.

The chain couples TRBV10-3 to TRBJ2-2; 12 bases match TRBD2. The V gene's germline CDR1 is ENHRY and CDR2 SYGVKD. The length of the CDR3 is 16 residues. The V and J ends lost 2 bases and 6 bases, in that order; junction bases with no gene match: 4. This chain's CDR3 is CAISEPGTSGSGELFF. The CDR3 DNA sequence: TGTGCCATCAGTGAGCCGGGGACTAGCGGGTCCGGGGAGCTGTTTTTT.

In this sample, this clone turned up once. This sequence joins TRBV4-3 and TRBJ2-1, with 10 bases matching TRBD2. The CDR3 has 15 amino acids. V lost 0 bases, J lost 12 bases, and 8 bases stayed unmatched. From germline, CDR1 is LGHNA and CDR2 YSLEER. Here the CDR3 DNA reads TGCGCCAGCAGCCAAGATCTCCTAGCGGGAGAACGGCAGTTCTTC. The encoded protein is CASSQDLLAGERQFF.

As concerns this clone: This probably arose from a read error, given a far larger clone one base away. This rearrangement joins TRBV19 to TRBJ2-7, with D uncertain. The CDR3 is 14 amino acids. Trimming removed 6 bases at V and 1 base at J, with 13 bases between. From germline, CDR1 is LNHDA and CDR2 SQIVND (reference sequence). In DNA, the CDR3 is TGTGCCAGTAGCTCTTTGGACGGTTCCTACGAGCAGTACTTC. Translating gives CASSSLDGSYEQYF. Looking up the rest from reference TRBV19 and TRBJ2-7 gives the full variable domain: DGGITQSPKYLFRKEGQNVTLSCEQNLNHDAMYWYRQDPGQGLRLIYYSQIVNDFQKGDIAEGYSVSREKKESFPLTVTSAQKNPTAFYLCASSSLDGSYEQYFGPGTRLTVT.

The rearrangement uses TRBV29-1 and TRBJ1-2, with D unresolved. The germline V and J ends were trimmed by 1 base and 7 bases, with 10 bases remaining between them. The germline V gene encodes CDR1 SQVTM and CDR2 ANQGSEA. CDR3 length equals 12 residues. This CDR3 reads CSVEVITGGYTF. In DNA, the CDR3 is TGCAGCGTTGAAGTTATCACCGGTGGCTACACCTTC.

CDR3 sequence reads: CAISESEQNTEAFF. The CDR3 bases are TGTGCCATCAGTGAGTCGGAACAGAACACTGAAGCTTTCTTT. The chain couples TRBV10-3 to TRBJ1-1; D unclear. V dropped 0 bases and J dropped 1 base, with 6 bases sitting between them. This CDR3 region has 14 residues. The germline V gene encodes CDR1 ENHRY and CDR2 SYGVKD.

This chain uses TRBV7-6 with TRBJ1-2, with D possibly matching TRBD1 (6 bases). With 5 bases removed from V and 8 bases from J, the gap between germline ends came to 18 bases. CDR1 SGHVS and CDR2 FNYEAQ come from the germline V gene. The CDR3 spans 14 residues. CDR3 amino acids: CASSDDRTWRGYTF. Here the CDR3 DNA reads TGTGCCAGCAGCGACGACAGGACCTGGAGGGGCTACACCTTC. The full variable domain, completed using reference TRBV7-6 and TRBJ1-2, is GAGVSQSPRYKVTKRGQDVALRCDPISGHVSLYWYRQALGQGPEFLTYFNYEAQQDKSGLPNDRFSAERPEGSISTLTIQRTEQRDSAMYRCASSDDRTWRGYTFGSGTRLTVV.

This clone was counted a few times. It differs at one base from a far larger clone, so likely a read error. The chain carries TRBV27 and TRBJ1-1; D gene ambiguous. V dropped 7 bases and J dropped 1 base, with 10 bases sitting between them. Per the germline V gene, CDR1 is MNHEY and CDR2 is SMNVEV (reference sequence). The CDR3 extends over 13 amino acids. The CDR3 here is CASNERENTEAFF. The CDR3 nucleotides are TGTGCCAGCAACGAGAGGGAGAACACTGAAGCTTTCTTT.

A word on this clone: A read error likely explains this, since a far larger clone differs by one base. Other DNA sequences in this specimen translate into the identical CDR3. This rearrangement joins TRBV29-1 to TRBJ2-2, with 13 positions matching TRBD2. CDR1 and CDR2 from the germline V gene are SQVTM and ANQGSEA. The CDR3 totals 16 residues. V lost 6 bases to trimming and J lost 4 bases; unmatched junction nucleotides: 8. CDR3 protein: CSVPRTSGSSTGELFF. The CDR3 region has the DNA TGCAGCGTCCCAAGGACTAGCGGGAGCTCCACCGGGGAGCTGTTTTTT.

Remarks on this clone: A far more abundant clone sits one base away, making this likely a read error. The chain uses TRBV7-7 and TRBJ2-5; D is possibly TRBD2 (5 bases). The CDR3 is made up of 14 amino acids. V was pared by 6 bases and J by 6 bases, with 17 bases between. Germline CDR1 is SSHAT and CDR2 is FNYEAQ (reference sequence). The CDR3 DNA is TGTGCCAGCAGACTCTCGGCGGGTAGGCAGACCCAGTACTTC. This codes for CASRLSAGRQTQYF.

CDR3 amino acids: CASSLSSQNYGYTF. CDR3 nucleotides: TGTGCCAGCAGCTTGAGTTCTCAAAACTATGGCTACACCTTC. The rearrangement links TRBV7-2 to TRBJ1-2; D is undetermined. The V end was cut by 3 bases, the J end by 2 bases, with 10 bases between. Germline V CDR1 and CDR2: SGHTA, FQGNSA. The CDR3 contains 14 residues.